One and the same sample provided the 30 T cell receptor beta chains below, sequenced in a study of cytomegalovirus exposure and HLA in healthy donors. In the PCR, 60 Vbeta and 13 Jbeta primers were used. Repertoires were generated with immunoSEQ multiplex PCR, while TCRdb's copy carries only in-frame clones and drops some. The sample carries about 110,000 clones, 70% to 80% recorded once. Sequenced material: PBMCs. These receptors all stem from a man aged 55 to 69 in good health and CMV-seronegative.

Only a few counts were recorded for this clone. The rearrangement uses TRBV6-6 and TRBJ1-1, with 7 bases identical to TRBD1. The junction had 7 bases not matched to a gene; V was cut back by 9 bases and J by 3 bases. Germline-derived CDR1 and CDR2 are MNHNY and SVGAGI (reference sequence). The CDR3 has 13 residues. The CDR3 bases are TGTGCCAGTCGCCTGGGACAGTACACTGAAGCTTTCTTT. The encoded protein is CASRLGQYTEAFF.

The CDR3 protein is CASSPGIYTGELFF. The CDR3 bases are TGCGCCAGCAGCCCCGGGATTTACACCGGGGAGCTGTTTTTT. The chain combines TRBV4-1 with TRBJ2-2; possibly TRBD2 for D (5 bases). V was clipped by 4 bases and J by 3 bases, with 9 bases between them. The CDR3 has 14 amino acids. Germline-derived CDR1 and CDR2 are MGHRA and YSYEKL.

This rearrangement joins TRBV18 to TRBJ1-6; possibly TRBD1 for D (6 bases). This CDR3 is 14 amino acids long. Germline CDR1 KGHSH, CDR2 LQKENI. V was trimmed by 3 bases and J by 8 bases, leaving 11 bases between them. The chain's CDR3 is CASSPQGQDSPLHF. The CDR3 DNA sequence: TGTGCCAGCTCACCGCAGGGGCAGGATTCACCCCTCCACTTT.

This chain connects TRBV7-8 to TRBJ2-5; 10 nucleotides match TRBD2. The CDR3 is made up of 18 amino acids. CDR1 SGHVS and CDR2 FQNEAQ come from the germline V gene. The ends lost 7 bases at V and 5 bases at J; junction bases unmatched: 19. The CDR3 is CASNQRGASGGLGETQYF. CDR3 DNA sequence: TGTGCCAGCAACCAACGAGGGGCTAGCGGGGGTTTAGGGGAGACCCAGTACTTC.

This clone was seen just once. The chain links TRBV7-9 to TRBJ2-1, with 9 nucleotides matching TRBD2. The V gene's germline CDR1 is SEHNR and CDR2 FQNEAQ (reference sequence). Trimming cost V 5 bases and J 2 bases; bases outside gene matches: 4. The CDR3 spans 15 residues. This CDR3 is CASSVSGGAYNEQFF. CDR3 sequence (DNA): TGTGCCAGCAGCGTTAGCGGGGGAGCCTACAATGAGCAGTTCTTC.

V is TRBV7-7 and J is TRBJ2-7; tentative D call: TRBD2 (7 bases). Germline CDR1 and CDR2: SSHAT and FNYEAQ (reference sequence). V was pared by 6 bases and J by 3 bases, with 18 bases between. The CDR3 runs to 15 residues. The CDR3, as DNA: TGTGCCAGCAGAGCCCTTAGGGGGGGCCTCTACGAGCAGTACGTC. This translates into CASRALRGGLYEQYV.

The rearrangement uses TRBV5-1 and TRBJ1-2, with unresolved D. Germline-derived CDR1 and CDR2 are SGHRS and YFSETQ. V shed 0 bases and J shed 7 bases, with 13 bases lying between them. The CDR3 totals 14 residues. In nucleotides, the CDR3 is TGCGCCAGCAGCTTGGAGCGGACGTCTAGTGGCTACACCTTC. Translation gives CASSLERTSSGYTF.

This chain uses TRBV29-1 with TRBJ2-7; 8 positions agree with TRBD1. With 5 bases clipped from V and 1 base from J, the junction kept 1 base outside the gene matches. The CDR3 consists of 12 residues. Germline CDR1 is SQVTM and CDR2 is ANQGSEA. CDR3 protein: CSVRDRSYEQYF. The CDR3 nucleotides read TGCAGCGTTCGGGACAGGTCCTACGAGCAGTACTTC.

The chain combines TRBV9 with TRBJ2-3, with D hard to call. CDR1 SGDLS and CDR2 YYNGEE come from the germline V gene. The length of the CDR3 is 12 residues. V lost 4 bases, J lost 6 bases, and 9 bases lay in between. The CDR3 loop reads CASSKDGDTQYF. In DNA form, the CDR3 reads TGTGCCAGCAGCAAAGACGGGGATACGCAGTATTTT.

This chain uses TRBV2 with TRBJ2-7; TRBD1 matches at 7 bases. The germline V gene encodes CDR1 SNHLY and CDR2 FYNNEI. The CDR3 totals 13 residues. Germline trimming cut 6 bases from V and 6 bases from J; bases unmatched to any gene: 8. The CDR3 nucleotides read TGTGCCAGCAGCCAAACTACAGGGGTCGAGCAGTACGTC. Translating it yields CASSQTTGVEQYV.

The CDR3 DNA reads TGTGCCAGTAGCGAAGGGGGCCCCTATAATTCACCCCTCCACTTT. Amino acid sequence: CASSEGGPYNSPLHF. This sequence joins TRBV19 and TRBJ1-6; 7 bases are shared with TRBD1. Germline V CDR1 and CDR2: LNHDA, SQIVND (reference sequence). V lost 6 bases to trimming and J lost 2 bases; unmatched junction nucleotides: 4. The CDR3 sequence is 15 residues long.

The chain couples TRBV9 to TRBJ1-4; 9 bases map to TRBD1. Germline V CDR1 and CDR2: SGDLS, YYNGEE. With V trimmed by 3 bases and J by 6 bases, 6 bases remained unmatched. This CDR3 spans 15 amino acids. This CDR3 reads CASSDGTGRHEKLFF. In DNA form, the CDR3 reads TGTGCCAGCAGCGACGGGACAGGGCGACATGAAAAACTGTTTTTT. The variable domain in full, with the rest retrieved from reference TRBV9 and TRBJ1-4, is DSGVTQTPKHLITATGQRVTLRCSPRSGDLSVYWYQQSLDQGLQFLIQYYNGEERAKGNILERFSAQQFPDLHSELNLSSLELGDSALYFCASSDGTGRHEKLFFGSGTQLSVL.

V and J are TRBV28 and TRBJ1-5; 7 nucleotides agree with TRBD1. The germline gives CDR1 MDHEN, CDR2 SYDVKM. CDR3 length equals 15 residues. J was trimmed by 4 bases and V by 2 bases; bases with no gene match: 5. This chain's CDR3 is CASSLGAGGNQPQHF. Here the CDR3 DNA reads TGTGCCAGCAGTTTAGGGGCAGGGGGGAATCAGCCCCAGCATTTT.

This clone was found a few times. The chain has TRBV5-8 and TRBJ2-5, with 7 bases that match TRBD1. The CDR3 sequence is 14 residues long. Germline values: CDR1 SGHTS, CDR2 YDEGEE. Germline trimming cut 4 bases from V and 2 bases from J; bases unmatched to any gene: 5. CDR3 DNA: TGTGCCAGCAGCCGTCGGGACAGACAAGAGACCCAGTACTTC. Residues: CASSRRDRQETQYF.

This chain uses TRBV5-1 with TRBJ2-2, with a weak D call TRBD1 (6 bases). In germline, CDR1 is SGHRS, CDR2 YFSETQ. The CDR3 is made up of 14 amino acids. Trimming left V 7 bases short and J 5 bases short, with 15 bases between. CDR3 region: CASGGQTSTGELFF. CDR3 nucleotide sequence: TGCGCCAGCGGAGGACAGACTTCAACCGGGGAGCTGTTTTTT.

The rearrangement uses TRBV7-8 and TRBJ2-7; TRBD2 is a possible D gene (6 bases). Looked up from germline, CDR1 is SGHVS and CDR2 is FQNEAQ. This CDR3 contains 13 residues. V lost 5 bases and J 6 bases, leaving 14 bases between the germline ends. CDR3: CASSPREGGEQYV. CDR3 nucleotide sequence: TGTGCCAGCAGCCCGCGGGAAGGCGGCGAGCAGTACGTC.

This rearrangement joins TRBV5-1 to TRBJ1-2; D unclear. V dropped 4 bases and J dropped 4 bases, with 14 bases sitting between them. Germline V lookup: CDR1 SGHRS, CDR2 YFSETQ. The CDR3 is 14 residues long. The CDR3: CASSPGKEVYGYTF. CDR3 coding DNA: TGCGCCAGCAGCCCGGGGAAAGAGGTCTATGGCTACACCTTC.

The chain has TRBV2 and TRBJ2-3; 10 nucleotides line up with TRBD1. The CDR3 has 14 amino acids. Per germline, CDR1 SNHLY and CDR2 FYNNEI. The trim removed 3 bases at V and 5 bases at J, leaving 2 bases unmatched. CDR3 coding DNA: TGTGCCAGCAGTGAGGGGACAGGGGTAGATACGCAGTATTTT. Its protein is CASSEGTGVDTQYF.

The chain uses TRBV4-3 and TRBJ1-2, with TRBD1 identical over 9 bases. CDR1 LGHNA and CDR2 YSLEER come from the germline V gene. V gave up 5 bases and J gave up 6 bases; unmatched junction bases: 10. The CDR3 has 15 amino acids. The CDR3 DNA sequence: TGCGCCAGCAGCTACCAACCCGGGACAGGGAATGGCTACACCTTC. Translating it yields CASSYQPGTGNGYTF.

The chain links TRBV6-1 to TRBJ2-5; 11 positions match TRBD1. The CDR3 runs to 15 residues. Germline V CDR1 and CDR2: MNHNS, SASEGT. Trimming at V came to 6 bases and at J to 4 bases, leaving 7 bases not matched to a gene. The CDR3 DNA is TGTGCCAGCAGCGGACAGGGGGCAAGATCAGAGACCCAGTACTTC. It is translated as CASSGQGARSETQYF.

V usage is TRBV5-6 and J usage is TRBJ1-2; no clear D gene. The CDR3 loop spans 15 amino acids. Looked up from germline, CDR1 is SGHDT and CDR2 is YYEEEE. V was clipped by 4 bases and J by 0 bases, with 13 bases between them. CDR3 nucleotides: TGTGCCAGCAGCACCATCTCGTTAGCTAACTATGGCTACACCTTC. Translated: CASSTISLANYGYTF.

This sequence joins TRBV27 and TRBJ1-1, with no clear D. This CDR3 has 15 amino acids. CDR1 and CDR2 (germline): MNHEY, SMNVEV (reference sequence). V lost 5 bases to trimming and J lost 4 bases, with 17 bases between them. The CDR3 region is CASSTYLQVSTEAFF. CDR3 DNA: TGTGCCAGCAGTACGTACCTGCAAGTGAGCACTGAAGCTTTCTTT.

The chain links TRBV28 to TRBJ1-4; 7 nucleotides align to TRBD1. CDR1 and CDR2 (germline): MDHEN, SYDVKM. V lost 7 bases, J lost 7 bases, and 15 bases stayed unmatched. The CDR3 consists of 16 residues. The CDR3 loop reads CASNQLSGGLGEKLFF. CDR3 nucleotide sequence: TGTGCCAGCAACCAACTATCAGGGGGTTTAGGTGAAAAACTGTTTTTT.

The table lists this clone with a few counts. J is TRBJ2-1 and V is TRBV4-2, with D perhaps matching TRBD1 (5 bases). The V gene lost 4 bases and the J gene lost 0 bases, with 31 bases spanning the gap. Per the germline V gene, CDR1 is LGHNA and CDR2 is YNFKEQ. The CDR3 has 22 amino acids. The CDR3 bases are TGTGCCAGCAGCCGACTGCTGGGGTCGGGCAGGGTTAAAATAAACTCCTACAATGAGCAGTTCTTC. The encoded protein is CASSRLLGSGRVKINSYNEQFF.

The rearrangement links TRBV5-1 to TRBJ2-5, with TRBD2 identical over 9 bases. Germline V gives CDR1 SGHRS, CDR2 YFSETQ. With 2 bases clipped from V and 4 bases from J, the junction kept 6 bases outside the gene matches. The CDR3 is 15 residues long. The CDR3 nucleotides are TGCGCCAGCAGCTTAGGGACTAGCAATTTAGAGACCCAGTACTTC. This codes for CASSLGTSNLETQYF.

The gene calls are TRBV4-1 and TRBJ2-7; perhaps TRBD1 as D (6 bases). Trimming took 3 bases from V and 6 from J, leaving 15 bases between them. CDR1 and CDR2 from the germline V gene are MGHRA and YSYEKL. This CDR3 comprises 14 residues. The CDR3 loop reads CASSQGTQGGEQYV. For the CDR3, the DNA is TGCGCCAGCAGCCAGGGTACACAGGGCGGCGAGCAGTACGTC.

This sequence joins TRBV7-2 and TRBJ2-5; D is unclear. V was trimmed by 5 bases and J by 2 bases, leaving 15 bases between them. Germline V CDR1 and CDR2: SGHTA, FQGNSA. This CDR3 comprises 15 residues. The CDR3 sequence is CASSPRRQFQETQYF. CDR3 nucleotide sequence: TGTGCCAGCAGCCCCCGTCGACAATTTCAAGAGACCCAGTACTTC.

As regards this clone: The junction departs from germline at one end; a sequencing error may be responsible. J is TRBJ2-5 and V is TRBV6-1, with 8 bases aligning to TRBD1. CDR1 MNHNS and CDR2 SASEGT come from the germline V gene. This CDR3 is built from 14 residues. Written as DNA, the CDR3 is TGTGCCAGCAGCGAAGGGACAGGAGATAGGACCCAGTACTTC. It encodes CASSEGTGDRTQYF.

V gene TRBV5-5 combines with J gene TRBJ1-2; D not resolved. V dropped 0 bases and J dropped 0 bases, with 9 bases sitting between them. Germline V gene sequence: CDR1 SGHKS, CDR2 YYEKEE (reference sequence). The CDR3 loop spans 15 amino acids. The CDR3, as DNA: TGTGCCAGCAGCTTGGTTCTCTTAGCTAACTATGGCTACACCTTC. This sequence encodes CASSLVLLANYGYTF.

The gene calls are TRBV6-1 and TRBJ2-7; 9 bases map to TRBD2. V shed 3 bases, J shed 2 bases, and the junction held 5 bases outside the gene matches. The germline CDR1 and CDR2 sequences are MNHNS and SASEGT. The CDR3 runs 15 residues. The DNA of the CDR3 is TGTGCCAGCAGTGAGATTAGCGGGGGACCCTACGAGCAGTACTTC. The encoded protein is CASSEISGGPYEQYF.